These 2 T cell receptor beta chains originate from one sample sequenced in a study of CD4+ T cells in melanoma. Libraries were prepared by immunoSEQ multiplex PCR; TCRdb keeps only in-frame clonotypes and omits some of them. The sample shows 50,000 to 60,000 clones, roughly three quarters of them seen only once. Material for sequencing was tumor tissue. The receptors were sampled from a human donor with melanoma.

There are a few counts of this clone. Here the CDR3 DNA reads TGTGCCAGCAGTTACGGGACTAGCGGGGGCCCCCGCCCCTACGAGCAGTACTTC. Amino acid sequence: CASSYGTSGGPRPYEQYF. The chain is built from TRBV5-4 and TRBJ2-7; 14 bases line up with TRBD2. J gave up 2 bases and V 5 bases, and 12 bases lay outside the gene matches. The germline CDR1 and CDR2 sequences are SGHNT and YYREEE (reference sequence). The CDR3 covers 18 residues.

The chain is built from TRBV6-5 and TRBJ1-1; D is unclear. The germline V gene encodes CDR1 MNHEY and CDR2 SVGAGI. The CDR3 has 11 amino acids. V dropped 4 bases and J dropped 4 bases, with 4 bases sitting between them. CDR3: CASSSITEAFF. The CDR3 DNA follows: TGTGCCAGCAGTTCCATCACTGAAGCTTTCTTT.